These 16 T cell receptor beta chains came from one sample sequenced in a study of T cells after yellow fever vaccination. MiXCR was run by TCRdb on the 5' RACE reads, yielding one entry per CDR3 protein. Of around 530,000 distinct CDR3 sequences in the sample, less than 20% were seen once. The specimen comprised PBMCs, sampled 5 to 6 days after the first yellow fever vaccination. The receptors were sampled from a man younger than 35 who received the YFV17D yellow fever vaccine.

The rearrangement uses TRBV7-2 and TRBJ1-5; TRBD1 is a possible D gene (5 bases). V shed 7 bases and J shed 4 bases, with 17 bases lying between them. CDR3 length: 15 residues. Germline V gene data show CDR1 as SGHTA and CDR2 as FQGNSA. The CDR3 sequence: CASTPSGPGNQPQHF. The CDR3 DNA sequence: TGTGCCAGCACCCCCTCGGGGCCCGGGAATCAGCCCCAGCATTTT.

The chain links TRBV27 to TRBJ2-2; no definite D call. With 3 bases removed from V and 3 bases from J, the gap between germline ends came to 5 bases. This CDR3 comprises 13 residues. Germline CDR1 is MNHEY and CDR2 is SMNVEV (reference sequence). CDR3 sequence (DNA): TGTGCCAGCAGTTTCACGTACACCGGGGAGCTGTTTTTT. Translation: CASSFTYTGELFF.

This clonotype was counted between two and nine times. As DNA, the CDR3 is TGCGCCAGCAGCTTGGGCCCCCAGGGCGGCACTGAAGCTTTCTTT. Amino acids: CASSLGPQGGTEAFF. The chain couples TRBV5-1 to TRBJ1-1; D is perhaps TRBD1 (5 bases). The CDR3 is 15 residues long. V gave up 0 bases and J gave up 4 bases, with 13 bases separating them. Per germline, CDR1 SGHRS and CDR2 YFSETQ.

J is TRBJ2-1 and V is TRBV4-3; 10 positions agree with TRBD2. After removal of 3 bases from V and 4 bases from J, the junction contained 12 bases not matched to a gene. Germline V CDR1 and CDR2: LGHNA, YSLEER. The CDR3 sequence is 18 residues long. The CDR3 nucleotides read TGCGCCAGCAGCCACCTACCCGGGACTAGCGAGGAATACAATGAGCAGTTCTTC. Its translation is CASSHLPGTSEEYNEQFF.

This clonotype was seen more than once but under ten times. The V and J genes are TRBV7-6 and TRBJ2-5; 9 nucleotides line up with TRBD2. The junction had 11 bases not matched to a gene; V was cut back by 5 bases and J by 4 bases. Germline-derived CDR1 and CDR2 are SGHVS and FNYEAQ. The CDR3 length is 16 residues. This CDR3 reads CASSANSGGWGETQYF. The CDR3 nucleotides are TGTGCCAGCAGCGCCAATAGCGGGGGCTGGGGAGAGACCCAGTACTTC.

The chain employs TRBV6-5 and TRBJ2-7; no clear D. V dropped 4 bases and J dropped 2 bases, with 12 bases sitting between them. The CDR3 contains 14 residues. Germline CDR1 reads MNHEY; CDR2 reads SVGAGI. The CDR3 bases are TGTGCCAGCAGTTTGAGCGTAAATACCTACGAGCAGTACTTC. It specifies CASSLSVNTYEQYF.

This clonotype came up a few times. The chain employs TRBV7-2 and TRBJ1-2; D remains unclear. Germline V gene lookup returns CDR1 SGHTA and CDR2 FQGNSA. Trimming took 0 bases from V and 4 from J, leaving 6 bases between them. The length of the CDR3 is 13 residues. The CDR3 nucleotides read TGTGCCAGCAGCTTAGCGGGGTTCTATGGCTACACCTTC. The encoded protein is CASSLAGFYGYTF.

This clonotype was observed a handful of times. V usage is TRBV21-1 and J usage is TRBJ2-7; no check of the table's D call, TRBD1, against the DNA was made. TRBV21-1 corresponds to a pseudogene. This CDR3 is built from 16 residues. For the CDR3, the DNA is TGTGCCAGCAGCAAGCAGGGCAGGGGGAGCTCCTACGAGCAGTACGTC. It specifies CASSKQGRGSSYEQYV.

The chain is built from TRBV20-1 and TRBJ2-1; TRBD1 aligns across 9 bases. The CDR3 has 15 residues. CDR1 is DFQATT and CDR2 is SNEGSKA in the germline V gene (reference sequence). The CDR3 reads CSVLPGTGKDNEQFF. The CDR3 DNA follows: TGCAGCGTCCTTCCCGGGACAGGGAAGGACAATGAGCAGTTCTTC.

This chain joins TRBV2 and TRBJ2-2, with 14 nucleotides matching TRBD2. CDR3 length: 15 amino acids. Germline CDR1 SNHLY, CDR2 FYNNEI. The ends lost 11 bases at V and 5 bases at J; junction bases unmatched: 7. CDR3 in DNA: TGTGCCGGAGGGACTAGCGGGGGTTTTACCGGGGAGCTGTTTTTT. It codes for CAGGTSGGFTGELFF.

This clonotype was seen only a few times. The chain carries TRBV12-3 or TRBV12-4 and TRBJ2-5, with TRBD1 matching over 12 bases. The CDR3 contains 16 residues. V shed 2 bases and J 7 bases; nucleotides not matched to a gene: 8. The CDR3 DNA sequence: TGTGCCAGCAGTTTAAAAGGGGGACAGGGGGCAGGGACCCAGTACTTC. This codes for CASSLKGGQGAGTQYF.

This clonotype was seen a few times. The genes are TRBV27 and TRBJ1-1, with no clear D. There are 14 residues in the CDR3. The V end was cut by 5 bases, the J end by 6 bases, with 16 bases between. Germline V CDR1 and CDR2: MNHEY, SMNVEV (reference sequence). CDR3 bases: TGTGCCAGCAGTGGTAAGAGGGTAAGGCCTGAAGCTTTCTTT. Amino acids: CASSGKRVRPEAFF.

CDR3 coding DNA: TGTGCCAGCAGCCTACTCCTTCTGGACAGGATCTATGGCTACACCTTC. It specifies CASSLLLLDRIYGYTF. The chain joins TRBV5-5 to TRBJ1-2; 7 bases are shared with TRBD1. CDR3 length equals 16 residues. Germline V gene sequence: CDR1 SGHKS, CDR2 YYEKEE (reference sequence). V gave up 4 bases and J gave up 4 bases; unmatched junction bases: 13.

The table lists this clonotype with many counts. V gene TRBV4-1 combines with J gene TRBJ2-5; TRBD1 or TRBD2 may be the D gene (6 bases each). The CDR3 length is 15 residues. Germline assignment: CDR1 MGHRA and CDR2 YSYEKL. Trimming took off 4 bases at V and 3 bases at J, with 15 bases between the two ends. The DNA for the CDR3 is TGCGCCAGCAGCCTCCAGGGGACTTACAAAGAGACCCAGTACTTC. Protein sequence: CASSLQGTYKETQYF.

The CDR3, as DNA: TGTGCCAGCTCACCATACAGCGGGGGGGCTGAAGATACGCAGTATTTT. This codes for CASSPYSGGAEDTQYF. This chain links TRBV18 with TRBJ2-3, with 10 bases fitting TRBD2. Germline V gene lookup returns CDR1 KGHSH and CDR2 LQKENI. J lost 5 bases, V lost 2 bases, and 7 bases had no gene match. The CDR3 is made up of 16 amino acids. Full variable domain (missing parts from reference TRBV18 and TRBJ2-3): NAGVMQNPRHLVRRRGQEARLRCSPMKGHSHVYWYRQLPEEGLKFMVYLQKENIIDESGMPKERFSAEFPKEGPSILRIQQVVRGDSAAYFCASSPYSGGAEDTQYFGPGTRLTVL.

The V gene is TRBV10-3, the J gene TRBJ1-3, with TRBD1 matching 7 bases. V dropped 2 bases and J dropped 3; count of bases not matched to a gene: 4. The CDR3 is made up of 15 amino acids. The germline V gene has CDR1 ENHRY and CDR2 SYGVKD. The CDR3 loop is CAISETGENGNTIYF. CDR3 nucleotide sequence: TGTGCCATCAGTGAGACAGGGGAAAATGGAAACACCATATATTTT.